Listed here is a single TCR beta chain. It has no known antigen specificity. Base-call qualities are not available, and no considerably larger clone is one nucleotide away. The CDR3 regions of human TCRbeta chains were subjected to immunosequencing. The source study handled its data this way. TCRs in the repertoires were compared against a reference library of SARS-CoV-2-specific TCRs that had been generated with the MIRA antigen-specificity platform. Breadth was defined as the fraction of unique TCRs that were SARS-CoV-2-associated, and depth was defined as the fraction of total T cells that were SARS-CoV-2-associated. Using the MIRA data, each spike-specific TCR was mapped to the spike region that the TCR reacts to and placed in a CD4 or CD8 class. Log10-transformed breadth and depth values were compared by one-way ANOVA with Sidak's multiple comparisons tests. Entries here come from immuneACCESS through TCRdb and include only in-frame sequences with V and J called. Some clones fail to appear in such tables; in the studies checked, an unresolved V gene covers under half of the shortfall, and the cause of the remainder is unknown. D and trimming were read from the DNA, whereas the V and J calls and clone size are those reported in that table. This sample has 130,000 to 150,000 clones in its table, and 80% to 95% of those were observed once. The top ten clones comprise around 3% of the sample.

This sample stems from a study of T cell responses to AZD1222 COVID-19 vaccine (dated by TCRdb to the early 2020s). Describing the broader study: AZD1222 recipients with second doses at about 4 weeks or about 12 weeks were pooled, because spike-specific TCR depth and breadth did not differ between schedules. TCR sequencing was performed for 230 to 250 trial participants, of whom roughly 200 were given two doses of AZD1222 and some 25 were given two doses of MenACWY control vaccine. Enrollment into the trials was organized by age into subgroups of 18-55, 56-69 and 70-plus years, and those subgroups contained roughly 160, 29 and 62 TCR-sequenced participants, respectively.

Here is what the overall study found, with its caveats: Participants were mostly white British, with more females than males. The authors suggested clonal diversity may have been underestimated. Because no day 14 peak-response samples were available, the repertoires could be characterized only after the peak T cell response. The 56-69-year group was small, and its depth increase did not reach significance, likely because of low power. CD4 TCRs associated with the vaccine covered the entire spike protein, and the dominant responses were in regions 160-218 and 743-854. Nearly half of unique spike-specific TCRs reportedly recognized epitopes outside regions mutated in the B.1.351 and B.1.1.7 variants. Conclusions about previously exposed vaccinees are limited, since just a handful of AZD1222 recipients were seropositive for SARS-CoV-2 at baseline. After two AZD1222 doses, both the breadth and the depth of spike-specific TCRs were significantly higher than at day 0 and than in MenACWY recipients.

The CDR3 sequence holds 16 residues, the cysteine and phenylalanine included. Only the CDR3 DNA stays, 48 bases, in frame from base 1. Taken from the germline V gene (reference sequence), the CDR1 and CDR2 loops are SGHAT and FQDESV. For this chain, trimming is 5 bases at the V end and 4 bases at the J end, and the number of junction bases without a gene match is 13. Read against the paper, the sample's time point label means: baseline before first vaccination. The vaccinee samples were drawn from two UK trials, COV001 and COV002, one of which was a single-blind randomized controlled phase 2/3 trial testing AZD1222 (ChAdOx1 nCoV-19) in healthy adults. For TCRbeta chain sequencing, PBMC samples were collected from trial participants at day 0 and at day 28 after the second dose.

Material: peripheral blood, obtained on day 0 of AZD1222 vaccination. Here the chain combines TRBV11-1 and TRBJ1-1; TRBD1 matches 7 bases in the middle. The receptor comes from an adult in good health. The nucleotide sequence reads as follows: TGTGCCAGCAGCCCCCAGGGGGGAATGGGTACCACTGAAGCTTTCTTT. Its protein reads: CASSPQGGMGTTEAFF.